The clone carrying this T cell receptor beta chain appeared many times. Its antigen is not identified. The record originates from a study of T-cell reconstitution after alpha-beta-depleted transplantation in children. The authors prepared the TCRbeta library with unique molecular identifiers. TCRdb analysed the PCR reads with MiXCR anew, one entry per CDR3 protein. Of hundreds of thousands of distinct CDR3 sequences listed, 13% are singletons. Notes on the study in general: Among T cells one year after transplant, newly produced cells accounted for most counts and diversity.

This CDR3 spans 13 amino acids. After removal of 8 bases from V and 6 bases from J, the junction contained 7 bases not matched to a gene. Germline V lookup: CDR1 SGHRS, CDR2 YFSETQ. This receptor was obtained from a male patient between 10 and 17 years old who had a stem cell transplant for acute myeloid leukemia, so the T cells may come from the graft donor. V and J are TRBV5-1 and TRBJ2-1; TRBD2 matches at 8 bases. The source was PBMCs, mostly from graft donor cells, collected 360 days after TCRalphabeta/CD19-depleted stem cell transplant. CDR3 DNA sequence: TGCGCCAGTATCGGACTAGCTGGCAATGAGCAGTTCTTC. Its protein is CASIGLAGNEQFF.